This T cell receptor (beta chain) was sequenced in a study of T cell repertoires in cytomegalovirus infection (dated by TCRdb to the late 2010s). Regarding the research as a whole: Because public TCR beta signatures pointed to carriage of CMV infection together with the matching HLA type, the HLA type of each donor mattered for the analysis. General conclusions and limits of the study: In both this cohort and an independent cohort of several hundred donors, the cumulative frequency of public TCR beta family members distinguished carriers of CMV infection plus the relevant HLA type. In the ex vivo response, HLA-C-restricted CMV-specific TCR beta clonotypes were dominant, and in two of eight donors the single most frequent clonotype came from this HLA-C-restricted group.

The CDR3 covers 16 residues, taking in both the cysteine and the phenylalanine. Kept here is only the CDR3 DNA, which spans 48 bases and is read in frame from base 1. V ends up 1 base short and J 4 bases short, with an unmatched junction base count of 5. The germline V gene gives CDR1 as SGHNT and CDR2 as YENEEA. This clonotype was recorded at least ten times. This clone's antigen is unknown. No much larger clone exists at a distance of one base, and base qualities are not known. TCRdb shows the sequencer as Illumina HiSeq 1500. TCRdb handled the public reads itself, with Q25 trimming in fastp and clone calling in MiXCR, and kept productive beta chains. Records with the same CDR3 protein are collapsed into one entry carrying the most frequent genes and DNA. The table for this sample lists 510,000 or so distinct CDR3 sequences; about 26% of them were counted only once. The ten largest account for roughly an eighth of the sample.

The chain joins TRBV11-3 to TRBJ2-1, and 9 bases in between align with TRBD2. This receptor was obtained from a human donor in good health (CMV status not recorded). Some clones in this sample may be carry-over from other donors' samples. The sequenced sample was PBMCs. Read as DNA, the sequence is TGTGCCAGCAGCTTAGGAGTTAGCGGGAGTTACAATGAGCAGTTCTTC. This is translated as CASSLGVSGSYNEQFF.